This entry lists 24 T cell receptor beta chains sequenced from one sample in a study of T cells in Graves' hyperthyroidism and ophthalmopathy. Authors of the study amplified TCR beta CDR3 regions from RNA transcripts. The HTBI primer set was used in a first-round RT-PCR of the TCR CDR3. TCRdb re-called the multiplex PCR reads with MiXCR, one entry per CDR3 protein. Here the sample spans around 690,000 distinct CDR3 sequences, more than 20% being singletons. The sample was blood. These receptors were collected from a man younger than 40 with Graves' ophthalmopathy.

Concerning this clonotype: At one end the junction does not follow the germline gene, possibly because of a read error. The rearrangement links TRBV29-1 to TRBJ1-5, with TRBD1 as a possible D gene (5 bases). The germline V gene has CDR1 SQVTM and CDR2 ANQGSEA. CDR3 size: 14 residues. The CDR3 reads CSVQELGLYQPQHF. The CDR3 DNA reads TGCAGCGTTCAAGAGCTGGGACTCTATCAGCCCCAGCATTTT. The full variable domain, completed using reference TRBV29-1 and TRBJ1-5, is SAVISQKPSRDICQRGTSLTIQCQVDSQVTMMFWYRQQPGQSLTLIATANQGSEATYESGFVIDKFPISRPNLTFSTLTVSNMSPEDSSIYLCSVQELGLYQPQHFGDGTRLSIL.

CDR3 loop: CASRLVRENYEQYF. CDR3 DNA: TGTGCCAGCAGACTCGTAAGAGAAAACTACGAGCAGTACTTC. The chain links TRBV3-2 to TRBJ2-7. TRBV3-2 is flagged as a pseudogene. The CDR3 consists of 14 residues.

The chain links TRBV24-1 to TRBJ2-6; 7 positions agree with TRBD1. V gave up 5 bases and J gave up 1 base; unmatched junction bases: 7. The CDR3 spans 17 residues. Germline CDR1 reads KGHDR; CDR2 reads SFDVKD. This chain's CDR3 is CATSGWDSVSGANVLTF. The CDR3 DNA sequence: TGTGCCACCAGTGGTTGGGACAGTGTATCTGGGGCCAACGTCCTGACTTTC.

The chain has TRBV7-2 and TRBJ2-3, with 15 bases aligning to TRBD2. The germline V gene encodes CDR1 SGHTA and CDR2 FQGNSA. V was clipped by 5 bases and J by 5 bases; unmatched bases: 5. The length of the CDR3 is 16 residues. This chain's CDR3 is CASSQGLAGGKDTQYF. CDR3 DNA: TGTGCCAGCAGCCAGGGACTAGCGGGAGGCAAAGATACGCAGTATTTT.

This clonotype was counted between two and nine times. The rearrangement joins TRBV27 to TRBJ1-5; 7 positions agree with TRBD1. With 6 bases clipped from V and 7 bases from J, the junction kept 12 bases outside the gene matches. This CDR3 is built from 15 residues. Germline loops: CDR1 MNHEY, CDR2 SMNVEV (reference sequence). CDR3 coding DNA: TGTGCCAGCAGCGGCGGGACAGAGGGACAACAGCCCCAGCATTTT. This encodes CASSGGTEGQQPQHF.

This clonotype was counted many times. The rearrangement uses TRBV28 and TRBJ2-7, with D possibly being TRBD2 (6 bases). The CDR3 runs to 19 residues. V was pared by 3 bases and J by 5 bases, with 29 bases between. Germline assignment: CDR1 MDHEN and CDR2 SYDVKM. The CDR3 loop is CASSFIGPGTGVGWNEQYF. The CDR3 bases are TGTGCCAGCAGTTTTATTGGACCAGGGACGGGAGTGGGGTGGAACGAGCAGTACTTC.

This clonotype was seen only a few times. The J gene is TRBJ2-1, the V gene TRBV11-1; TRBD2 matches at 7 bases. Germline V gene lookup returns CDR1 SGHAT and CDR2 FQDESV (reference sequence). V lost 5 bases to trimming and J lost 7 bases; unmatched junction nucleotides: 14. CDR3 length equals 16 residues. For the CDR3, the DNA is TGTGCCAGCAGCCAAGAGCGAGGAACTAGCGTAAATGAGCAGTTCTTC. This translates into CASSQERGTSVNEQFF.

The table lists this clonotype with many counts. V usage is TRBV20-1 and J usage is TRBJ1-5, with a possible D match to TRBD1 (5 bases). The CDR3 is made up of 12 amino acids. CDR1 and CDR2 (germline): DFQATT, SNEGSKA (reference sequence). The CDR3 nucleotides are TGCAGAGTGGGGCAGGGTGATCAGCCCCAGCATTTT. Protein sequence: CRVGQGDQPQHF.

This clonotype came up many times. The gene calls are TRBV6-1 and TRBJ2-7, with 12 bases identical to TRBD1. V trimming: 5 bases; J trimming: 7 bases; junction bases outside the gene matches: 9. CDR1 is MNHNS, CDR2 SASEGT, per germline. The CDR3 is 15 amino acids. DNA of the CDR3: TGTGCCAGCAGTACTCCGGGACAGGGGGCACGAGAGCAGTACTTC. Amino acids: CASSTPGQGAREQYF.

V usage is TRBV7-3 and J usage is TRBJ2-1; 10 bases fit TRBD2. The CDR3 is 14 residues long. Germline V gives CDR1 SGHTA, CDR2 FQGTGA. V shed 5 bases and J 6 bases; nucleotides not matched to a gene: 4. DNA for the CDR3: TGTGCCAGCAGCGGGGTAGCGGGAGGCAATGAGCAGTTCTTC. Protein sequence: CASSGVAGGNEQFF. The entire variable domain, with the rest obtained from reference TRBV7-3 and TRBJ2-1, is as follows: GAGVSQTPSNKVTEKGKYVELRCDPISGHTALYWYRQSLGQGPEFLIYFQGTGAADDSGLPNDRFFAVRPEGSVSTLKIQRTERGDSAVYLCASSGVAGGNEQFFGPGTRLTVL.

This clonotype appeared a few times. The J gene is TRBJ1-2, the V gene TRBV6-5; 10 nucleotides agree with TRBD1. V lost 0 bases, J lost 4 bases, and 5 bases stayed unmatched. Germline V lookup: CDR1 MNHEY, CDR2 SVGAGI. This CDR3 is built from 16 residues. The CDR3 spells CASSYSTGGDSYGYTF. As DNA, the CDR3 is TGTGCCAGCAGTTACTCGACAGGGGGCGATAGCTATGGCTACACCTTC.

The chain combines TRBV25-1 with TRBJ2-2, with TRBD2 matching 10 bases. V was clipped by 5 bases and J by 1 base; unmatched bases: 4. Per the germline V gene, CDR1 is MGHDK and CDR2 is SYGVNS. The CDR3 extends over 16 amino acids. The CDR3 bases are TGTGCCAGCAGTCCCGTAGCGGGAGGGAACACCGGGGAGCTGTTTTTT. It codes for CASSPVAGGNTGELFF. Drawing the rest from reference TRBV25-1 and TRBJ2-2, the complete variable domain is EADIYQTPRYLVIGTGKKITLECSQTMGHDKMYWYQQDPGMELHLIHYSYGVNSTEKGDLSSESTVSRIRTEHFPLTLESARPSHTSQYLCASSPVAGGNTGELFFGEGSRLTVL.

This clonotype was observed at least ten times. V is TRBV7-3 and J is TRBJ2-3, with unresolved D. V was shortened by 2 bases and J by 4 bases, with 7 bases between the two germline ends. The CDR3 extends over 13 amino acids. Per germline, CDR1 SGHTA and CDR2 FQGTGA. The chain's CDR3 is CASSLVGPDTQYF. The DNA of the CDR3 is TGTGCCAGCAGCTTAGTCGGGCCAGATACGCAGTATTTT. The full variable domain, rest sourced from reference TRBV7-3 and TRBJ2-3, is GAGVSQTPSNKVTEKGKYVELRCDPISGHTALYWYRQSLGQGPEFLIYFQGTGAADDSGLPNDRFFAVRPEGSVSTLKIQRTERGDSAVYLCASSLVGPDTQYFGPGTRLTVL.

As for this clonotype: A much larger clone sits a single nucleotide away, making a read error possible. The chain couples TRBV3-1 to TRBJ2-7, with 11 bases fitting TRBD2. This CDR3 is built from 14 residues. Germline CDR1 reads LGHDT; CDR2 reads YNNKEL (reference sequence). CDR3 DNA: TGTGCCAGCAGTTACGGGACTAGCGGCTACGGGCAGTACTTC. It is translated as CASSYGTSGYGQYF.

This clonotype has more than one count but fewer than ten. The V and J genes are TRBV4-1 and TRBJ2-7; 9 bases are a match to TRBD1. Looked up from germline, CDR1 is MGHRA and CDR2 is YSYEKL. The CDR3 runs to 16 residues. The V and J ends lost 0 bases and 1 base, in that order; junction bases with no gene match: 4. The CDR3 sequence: CASSQDNGQGSYEQYF. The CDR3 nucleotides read TGCGCCAGCAGCCAAGATAACGGACAGGGGTCCTACGAGCAGTACTTC.

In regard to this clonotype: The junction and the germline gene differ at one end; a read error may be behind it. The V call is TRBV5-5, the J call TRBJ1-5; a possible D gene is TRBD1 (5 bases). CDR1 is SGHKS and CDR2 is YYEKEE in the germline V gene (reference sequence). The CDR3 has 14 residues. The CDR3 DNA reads TGTGCCAGTAGCTTGGACACAGGATATCAGCCCCAGCATTTT. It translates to CASSLDTGYQPQHF. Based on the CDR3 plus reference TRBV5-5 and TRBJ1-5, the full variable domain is DAGVTQSPTHLIKTRGQQVTLRCSPISGHKSVSWYQQVLGQGPQFIFQYYEKEERGRGNFPDRFSARQFPNYSSELNVNALLLGDSALYLCASSLDTGYQPQHFGDGTRLSIL.

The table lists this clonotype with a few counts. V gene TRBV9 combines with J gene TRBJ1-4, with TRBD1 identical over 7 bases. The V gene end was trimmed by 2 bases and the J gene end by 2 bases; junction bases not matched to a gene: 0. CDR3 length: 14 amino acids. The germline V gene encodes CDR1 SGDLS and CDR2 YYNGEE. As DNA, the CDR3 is TGTGCCAGCAGCGTGACAGGGACTAATGAAAAACTGTTTTTT. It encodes CASSVTGTNEKLFF. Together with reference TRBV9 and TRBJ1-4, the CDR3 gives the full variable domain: DSGVTQTPKHLITATGQRVTLRCSPRSGDLSVYWYQQSLDQGLQFLIQYYNGEERAKGNILERFSAQQFPDLHSELNLSSLELGDSALYFCASSVTGTNEKLFFGSGTQLSVL.

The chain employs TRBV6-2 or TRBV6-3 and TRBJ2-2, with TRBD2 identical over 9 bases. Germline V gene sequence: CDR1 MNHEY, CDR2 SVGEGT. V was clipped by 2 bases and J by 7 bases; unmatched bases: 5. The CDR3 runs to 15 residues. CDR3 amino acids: CASSYAGGPIGELFF. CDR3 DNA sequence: TGTGCCAGCAGTTACGCGGGAGGGCCGATCGGGGAGCTGTTTTTT.

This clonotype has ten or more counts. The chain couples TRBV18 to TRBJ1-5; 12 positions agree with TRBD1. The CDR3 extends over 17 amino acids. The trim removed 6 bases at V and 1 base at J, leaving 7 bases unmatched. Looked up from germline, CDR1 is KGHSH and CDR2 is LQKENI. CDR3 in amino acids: CASSPGQGARSNQPQHF. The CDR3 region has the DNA TGTGCCAGCTCGCCGGGACAGGGGGCGCGCAGCAATCAGCCCCAGCATTTT.

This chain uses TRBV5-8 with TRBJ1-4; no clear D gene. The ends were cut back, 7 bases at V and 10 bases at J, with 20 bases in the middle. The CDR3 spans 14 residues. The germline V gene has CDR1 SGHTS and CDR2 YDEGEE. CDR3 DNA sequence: TGTGCCAGCTTCAGCACGGATACCGTGGGAAAACTGTTTTTT. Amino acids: CASFSTDTVGKLFF.

The CDR3 here is CASSFQGPPDTQYF. The DNA for the CDR3 is TGCGCCAGCAGCTTCCAGGGGCCTCCGGATACGCAGTATTTT. V is TRBV5-1 and J is TRBJ2-3; D is possibly TRBD1 (6 bases). There are 14 residues in the CDR3. Germline CDR1 and CDR2: SGHRS and YFSETQ. V lost 2 bases to trimming and J lost 6 bases, with 13 bases between them.

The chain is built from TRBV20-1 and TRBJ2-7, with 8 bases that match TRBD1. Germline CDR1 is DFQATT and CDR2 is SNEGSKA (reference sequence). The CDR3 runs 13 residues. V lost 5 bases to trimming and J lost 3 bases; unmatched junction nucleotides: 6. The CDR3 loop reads CSAWTGSYYEQYF. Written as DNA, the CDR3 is TGCAGTGCTTGGACAGGGTCGTACTACGAGCAGTACTTC.

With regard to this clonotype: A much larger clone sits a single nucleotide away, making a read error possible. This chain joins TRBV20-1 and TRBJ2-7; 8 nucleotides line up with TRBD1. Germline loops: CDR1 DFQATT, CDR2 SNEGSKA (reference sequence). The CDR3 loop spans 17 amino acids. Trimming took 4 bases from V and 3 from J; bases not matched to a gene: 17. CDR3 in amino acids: CSAKDRAGGGRYYEQYF. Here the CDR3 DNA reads TGCAGTGCTAAAGATCGGGCAGGGGGCGGTCGCTACTACGAGCAGTACTTC.

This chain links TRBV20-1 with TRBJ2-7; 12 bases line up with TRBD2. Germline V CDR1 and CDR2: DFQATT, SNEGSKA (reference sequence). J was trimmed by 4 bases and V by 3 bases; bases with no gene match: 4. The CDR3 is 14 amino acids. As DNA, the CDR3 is TGCAGTGCTAGCCTCCTAGCGGGAGGGTACGAGCAGTACTTC. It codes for CSASLLAGGYEQYF.